The clone carrying this T cell receptor (beta chain) was counted at least ten times. Antigen specificity is unknown. Time point given: persistent/refractory GD, antithyroid drugs over 5 years with positive TRAb. Isolated PBMC RNA provided the starting material for the TCR library. Construction of TCR beta libraries relied on iRepertoire HTBI primers and on Arm-PCR targeting CDR3 regions. One entry per CDR3 protein, called by TCRdb with MiXCR from the multiplex PCR reads. The sample records 500,000 to 800,000 distinct CDR3 sequences, about 30% being singletons. The sample belongs to a study of regulatory T cells in long-lasting Graves disease. Study overall: The term persistent Graves' disease signified upward of 5 years on antithyroid drugs with positive TSH receptor antibodies.

Per the germline V gene, CDR1 is SNHLY and CDR2 is FYNNEI. CDR3 size: 13 residues. V was pared by 6 bases and J by 9 bases, with 9 bases of the junction left unmatched. General study results and limits: New patients shared 966 public clonotypes, fewer than the approximately 2,500 shared by persistent patients.

J is TRBJ2-7 and V is TRBV2; 9 nucleotides match TRBD1. The clonotype originates from a female donor with Graves disease. The material was peripheral blood mononuclear cells (PBMCs), obtained when the disease was refractory, from a patient treated with antithyroid drugs. The CDR3 spells CASRATGTGPQYF. The CDR3 region has the DNA TGTGCCAGCAGAGCTACCGGGACAGGGCCGCAGTACTTC.